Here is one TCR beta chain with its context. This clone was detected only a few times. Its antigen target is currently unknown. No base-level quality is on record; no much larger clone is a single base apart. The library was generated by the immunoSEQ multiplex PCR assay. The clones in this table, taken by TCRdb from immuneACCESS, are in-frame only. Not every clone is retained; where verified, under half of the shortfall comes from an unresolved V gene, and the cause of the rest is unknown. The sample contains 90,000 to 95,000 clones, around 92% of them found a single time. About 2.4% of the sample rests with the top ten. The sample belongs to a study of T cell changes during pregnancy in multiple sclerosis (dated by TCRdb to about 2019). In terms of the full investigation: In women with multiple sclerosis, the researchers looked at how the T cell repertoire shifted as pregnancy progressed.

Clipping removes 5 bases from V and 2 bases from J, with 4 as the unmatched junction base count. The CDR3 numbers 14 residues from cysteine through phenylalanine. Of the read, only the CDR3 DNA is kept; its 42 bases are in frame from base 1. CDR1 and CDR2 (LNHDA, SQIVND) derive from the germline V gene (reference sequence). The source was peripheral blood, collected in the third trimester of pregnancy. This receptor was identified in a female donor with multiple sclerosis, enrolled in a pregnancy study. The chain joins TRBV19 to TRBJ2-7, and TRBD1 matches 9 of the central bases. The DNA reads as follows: TGTGCCAGTAGTGGCGGGACAGGGCCCTACGAGCAGTACTTC. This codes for CASSGGTGPYEQYF. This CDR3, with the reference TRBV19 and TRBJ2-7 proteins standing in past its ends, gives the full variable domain DGGITQSPKYLFRKEGQNVTLSCEQNLNHDAMYWYRQDPGQGLRLIYYSQIVNDFQKGDIAEGYSVSREKKESFPLTVTSAQKNPTAFYLCASSGGTGPYEQYFGPGTRLTVT.